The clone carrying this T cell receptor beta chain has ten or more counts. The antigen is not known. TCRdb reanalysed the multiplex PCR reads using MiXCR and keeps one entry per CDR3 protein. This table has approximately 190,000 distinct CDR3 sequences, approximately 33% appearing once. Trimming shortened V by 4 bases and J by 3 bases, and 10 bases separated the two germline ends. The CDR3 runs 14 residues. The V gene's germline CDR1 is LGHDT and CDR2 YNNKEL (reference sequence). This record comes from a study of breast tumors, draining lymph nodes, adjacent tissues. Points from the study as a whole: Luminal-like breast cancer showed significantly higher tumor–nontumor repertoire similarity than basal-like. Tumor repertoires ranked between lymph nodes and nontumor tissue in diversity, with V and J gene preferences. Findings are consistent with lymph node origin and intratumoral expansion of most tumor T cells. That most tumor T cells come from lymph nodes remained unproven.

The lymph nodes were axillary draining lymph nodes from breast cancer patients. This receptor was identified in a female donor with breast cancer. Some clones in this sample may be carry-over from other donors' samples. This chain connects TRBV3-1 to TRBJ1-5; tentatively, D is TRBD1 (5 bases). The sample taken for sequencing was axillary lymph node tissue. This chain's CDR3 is CASSRRQNNQPQHF. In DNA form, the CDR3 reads TGTGCCAGCAGCCGTCGACAGAACAATCAGCCCCAGCATTTT.